This entry lists 4 T cell receptor beta chains sequenced from one sample in a study of blood T cell repertoires in COVID-19. Measured with immunoSEQ multiplex PCR; TCRdb has only the in-frame clones, and not every one. The sample lists about 210,000 clones, around 88% occurring once. The material sequenced was peripheral blood. The receptor source for this set is a woman in her forties or fifties with acute or convalescent COVID-19.

The chain recombines TRBV2 with TRBJ2-6; TRBD1 matches 11 bases. V gave up 7 bases and J gave up 2 bases; unmatched junction bases: 7. CDR1 is SNHLY and CDR2 is FYNNEI in the germline V gene. There are 17 residues in the CDR3. The CDR3 nucleotides are TGTGCCAGCAATCCGGGACAGGGGGTGCCTGGGGCCAACGTCCTGACTTTC. Translating it yields CASNPGQGVPGANVLTF.

This clone was detected once. The rearrangement links TRBV19 to TRBJ1-2; maybe TRBD1 (6 bases). The CDR3 extends over 13 amino acids. Per germline, CDR1 LNHDA and CDR2 SQIVND (reference sequence). Trimming pared 9 bases from V and 0 bases from J, leaving 11 bases between. The DNA for the CDR3 is TGTGCCAGCGCAGGGGCAGCTAACTATGGCTACACCTTC. Amino acids: CASAGAANYGYTF.

The chain has TRBV15 and TRBJ1-3, with 8 nucleotides matching TRBD1. Germline assignment: CDR1 LNHNV and CDR2 YYDKDF (reference sequence). The V and J ends lost 1 base and 1 base, in that order; junction bases with no gene match: 9. The CDR3 contains 18 residues. The CDR3: CATSRGRGRDWSGNTIYF. The CDR3 nucleotides are TGTGCCACCAGCAGAGGCAGGGGGCGAGATTGGTCTGGAAACACCATATATTTT.

This clone has just a few counts. CDR3 sequence (DNA): TGTGCCAGCAGCTTAGTAGGGGGCACAGATACGCAGTATTTT. This codes for CASSLVGGTDTQYF. V usage is TRBV7-2 and J usage is TRBJ2-3; TRBD1 is a possible D gene (5 bases). The germline V gene has CDR1 SGHTA and CDR2 FQGNSA. The V end lost 1 base, the J end lost 1 base, and 6 bases lay between the germline ends. The CDR3 contains 14 residues.